This T cell receptor beta chain was sequenced in a study of beta chain features in type 1 diabetes. Expressed TCRB transcripts were sequenced because the isolated RNA had all been reverse transcribed beforehand. Method: immunoSEQ multiplex PCR; TCRdb's copy keeps in-frame clones and lacks some. The repertoire holds hundreds of thousands of clones, 15% to 19% seen once, with under 0.095% in the top ten. This clone was counted a few times. The V segment lost 6 bases and the J segment 5 bases; nucleotides outside the gene matches: 6. Germline CDR1 reads SNHLY; CDR2 reads FYNNEI. The CDR3 contains 13 residues.

This receptor was taken from a young man in good health. The gene calls are TRBV2 and TRBJ1-2; 7 bases fit TRBD1. Material for sequencing was naive CD4+ T cells from blood. The CDR3 sequence is CASSPGTEYGYTF. The DNA for the CDR3 is TGTGCCAGCAGCCCCGGGACAGAATATGGCTACACCTTC. The full variable domain, its missing parts supplied by reference TRBV2 and TRBJ1-2, is EPEVTQTPSHQVTQMGQEVILRCVPISNHLYFYWYRQILGQKVEFLVSFYNNEISEKSEIFDDQFSVERPDGSNFTLKIRSTKLEDSAMYFCASSPGTEYGYTFGSGTRLTVV.